This T cell receptor beta chain emerged from a study of blood T cell repertoires in COVID-19. Study overall: The analysed material was cDNA or gDNA that came from T cells, B-cell-depleted T cells, or PBMCs.

Libraries were prepared by immunoSEQ multiplex PCR; TCRdb keeps only in-frame clonotypes and omits some of them. This sample has under 250,000 clones; roughly 88% occur once, and the top ten carry approximately 10%. V was clipped by 8 bases and J by 0 bases, with 12 bases between them. Germline-derived CDR1 and CDR2 are MDHEN and SYDVKM. The CDR3 spans 14 residues. The sequence was obtained from a man aged 50 to 60 with active or convalescent COVID-19. The J gene is TRBJ2-3, the V gene TRBV28, with D possibly TRBD2 on 5 matching bases. The specimen sequenced was peripheral blood. The CDR3 nucleotides read TGTGCCAGCCGACCCGAGGGAAGCACAGATACGCAGTATTTT. This translates into CASRPEGSTDTQYF. The full variable domain, rest sourced from reference TRBV28 and TRBJ2-3, is DVKVTQSSRYLVKRTGEKVFLECVQDMDHENMFWYRQDPGLGLRLIYFSYDVKMKEKGDIPEGYSVSREKKERFSLILESASTNQTSMYLCASRPEGSTDTQYFGPGTRLTVL.